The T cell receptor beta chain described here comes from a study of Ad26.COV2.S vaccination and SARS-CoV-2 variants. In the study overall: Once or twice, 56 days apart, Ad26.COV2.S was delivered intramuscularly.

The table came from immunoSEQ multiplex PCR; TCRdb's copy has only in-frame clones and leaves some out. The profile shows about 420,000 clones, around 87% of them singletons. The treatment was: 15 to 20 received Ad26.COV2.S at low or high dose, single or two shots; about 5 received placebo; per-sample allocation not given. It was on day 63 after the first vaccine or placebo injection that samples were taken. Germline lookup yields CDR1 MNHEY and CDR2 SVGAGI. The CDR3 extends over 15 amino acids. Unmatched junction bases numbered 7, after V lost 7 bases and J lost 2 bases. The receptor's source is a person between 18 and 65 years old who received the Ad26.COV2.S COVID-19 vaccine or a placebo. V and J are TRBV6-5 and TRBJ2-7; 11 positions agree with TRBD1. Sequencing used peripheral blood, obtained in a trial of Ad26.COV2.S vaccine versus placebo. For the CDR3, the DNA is TGTGCCAGCAAAAAAGGACAGGGGGCGCCCTACGAGCAGTACTTC. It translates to CASKKGQGAPYEQYF.